This TCR beta chain emerged from a study of CD8+ T cells in alopecia areata. Looking at the study overall: Twice daily, treated patients received 5 to 10 mg of oral tofacitinib. Severity of treated patients was scored by affected scalp percentage.

Germline V gene lookup returns CDR1 SGHDN and CDR2 FVKESK. The CDR3 spans 15 residues. V was shortened by 2 bases and J by 2 bases, with 12 bases between the two germline ends. Sequencing templates came from extracted RNA that was reverse transcribed into cDNA. Using immunoSEQ multiplex PCR, the repertoire was profiled, and TCRdb retains in-frame clones only, with some absent. The sample gives 200,000 or so clones, over 45% of which show up once; 5% to 6% is in the top ten. As for this clone: Its antigen remains unidentified.

The treatment denotes: oral pan-JAK inhibitor, 5-10 mg twice daily. Study outcomes and limitations: In patients, TCRs were shared less clearly than in mice, and HLA may possibly be involved. Scalp clonality and expanded CD8+ clones among the top 100 showed significant decreases with tofacitinib.

The sequencing here drew on CD4+ T cells sorted from blood, taken at week 24, from a patient treated with tofacitinib. The clonotype was recovered from a human donor with alopecia areata. V and J are TRBV14 and TRBJ2-5; possibly TRBD2 for D (6 bases). For the CDR3, the DNA is TGTGCCAGCAGCCAAAACTTACGGGAGCAAGAGACCCAGTACTTC. Protein product: CASSQNLREQETQYF.